This T cell receptor (beta chain) comes out of a study of cytomegalovirus exposure and HLA in healthy donors. V was clipped by 2 bases and J by 0 bases, with 11 bases between them. The CDR3 covers 16 residues. Germline-derived CDR1 and CDR2 are MDHEN and SYDVKM. This clone has just one count. Use of 60 Vbeta and 13 Jbeta primers characterized the PCR. Some clones are missing from TCRdb's copy, which holds only in-frame ones; the method was immunoSEQ multiplex PCR. Here the sample spans around 85,000 clones, around 80% being singletons. This TCR was sampled from a male donor in good health and CMV-seronegative. The chain combines TRBV28 with TRBJ1-3; possibly TRBD1 for D (6 bases). What was sequenced was PBMCs. The CDR3 loop reads CASSLSGTLSGNTIYF. The DNA of the CDR3 is TGTGCCAGCAGTTTAAGCGGGACACTCTCTGGAAACACCATATATTTT.